The clone carrying this T cell receptor (beta chain) occurred many times. Its target is not known. This CDR3 is 15 amino acids long. The V gene's germline CDR1 is LNHDA and CDR2 SQIVND (reference sequence). Trimming removed 10 bases from V and 7 bases from J, with 25 bases in between. Time point meaning: patch test 1, 2 weeks after DPC sensitization. The treatment was: therapeutic diphenylcyclopropenone sensitization with weekly scalp DPC. The sample originates from a study of human T cells and chemical hapten exposure. Regarding the study as a whole: DPC sensitization left the count of TCRs above 1 in 1000 unchanged.

One entry per CDR3 protein, called by TCRdb with MiXCR from the RACE reads. Of approximately 100,000 distinct CDR3 sequences listed, about 10% are singletons. This clonotype originated in a woman aged 40 to 49 with alopecia areata. Some clones in this sample may be carry-over from other donors' samples. The gene calls are TRBV19 and TRBJ1-2; unclear D gene. Sequenced material: whole blood, taken in connection with sensitization to the hapten diphenylcyclopropenone (DPC). This CDR3 is CATRTQAGADGGYTF. The CDR3 nucleotides read TGTGCCACTAGGACGCAGGCAGGAGCGGATGGTGGCTACACCTTC.